The 23 T cell receptor beta chains presented below share a single source sample, sequenced in a study of post-analysis software for immune sequencing data. Unique molecular identifiers were present in the TCR beta cDNA libraries. Each CDR3 protein is one row after TCRdb ran MiXCR on the PCR reads. This table has around 200,000 distinct CDR3 sequences, 25% to 35% appearing once. Antigens of these TCRs are unknown. Broader study findings: Compared with controls, patients had more of about five TRBV segments, including TRBV5-6, TRBV5-1 and TRBV20-1.

The sequenced sample was blood. The receptors originated from a girl under 18 with multiple sclerosis.

This chain links TRBV24-1 with TRBJ2-5, with 8 bases matching TRBD1. There are 15 residues in the CDR3. V dropped 2 bases and J dropped 5; count of bases not matched to a gene: 6. The germline gives CDR1 KGHDR, CDR2 SFDVKD. The CDR3 DNA reads TGTGCCACCAGTGATTCCGGACAGGGTGGGGAGACCCAGTACTTC. Translation: CATSDSGQGGETQYF.

The rearrangement joins TRBV20-1 to TRBJ2-1, with D hard to call. The germline V gene encodes CDR1 DFQATT and CDR2 SNEGSKA (reference sequence). CDR3 size: 11 residues. V was cut by 5 bases and J by 5 bases, with 7 bases left in between. The CDR3 DNA sequence: TGCAGTGCTGTTACCAACAATGAGCAGTTCTTC. This gives the protein CSAVTNNEQFF.

The chain uses TRBV12-3 or TRBV12-4 and TRBJ1-1; D is unclear. The V end lost 6 bases, the J end lost 9 bases, and 14 bases lay between the germline ends. This CDR3 is 12 amino acids long. CDR3 sequence reads: CASRLQATKAFF. The DNA for the CDR3 is TGTGCCAGCAGACTCCAAGCGACTAAAGCTTTCTTT.

This clonotype was seen more than once but under ten times. The chain combines TRBV28 with TRBJ2-4; D perhaps matches TRBD2 (6 bases). CDR3 size: 14 residues. CDR1 and CDR2 (germline): MDHEN, SYDVKM. Trimming shortened V by 1 base and J by 6 bases, and 10 bases separated the two germline ends. In DNA, the CDR3 is TGTGCCAGCAGTTTATTGGGGGGAGGAAACATTCAGTACTTC. This encodes CASSLLGGGNIQYF.

The chain has TRBV4-3 and TRBJ2-5; D ambiguous. Near its end, the DNA agrees better with TRBJ2-7, so the J call may be wrong. The germline V gene has CDR1 LGHNA and CDR2 YSLEER. CDR3 size: 15 residues. The CDR3 region has the DNA TGCGCCAGCAGCCAACGCCACAAAGGGTCCCACGAGCAGTACTTC. Translation gives CASSQRHKGSHEQYF.

The V gene is TRBV12-3 or TRBV12-4, the J gene TRBJ2-1; TRBD1 matches 7 bases. After removal of 1 base from V and 3 bases from J, the junction contained 18 bases not matched to a gene. The CDR3 totals 20 residues. The CDR3 sequence is CASSLGQGRVRQRVYNEQFF. CDR3 coding DNA: TGTGCCAGCAGTTTAGGACAGGGAAGAGTCCGTCAAAGAGTCTACAATGAGCAGTTCTTC.

Of note for this clonotype: Possible read error: a much larger clone is one base away. The chain links TRBV11-2 to TRBJ2-5, with TRBD2 matching over 7 bases. Germline V gives CDR1 SGHAT, CDR2 FQNNGV. CDR3 length: 15 residues. The CDR3 DNA reads TGTGCCAGCAACCGAGCGGGGAACACGCAAGAGACCCTGTACTTC. Translated, it gives CASNRAGNTQETLYF. The variable domain in full, completed from reference TRBV11-2 and TRBJ2-5, reads EAGVAQSPRYKIIEKRQSVAFWCNPISGHATLYWYQQILGQGPKLLIQFQNNGVVDDSQLPKDRFSAERLKGVDSTLKIQPAKLEDSAVYLCASNRAGNTQETLYFGPGTRLLVL.

This clonotype showed up many times. The rearrangement links TRBV5-1 to TRBJ1-2; unclear D gene. CDR3 length: 14 residues. Germline lookup yields CDR1 SGHRS and CDR2 YFSETQ. Trimming left V 4 bases short and J 2 bases short, with 12 bases between. CDR3 in DNA: TGCGCCAGCAGCCCACTTGGTGACAACTATGGCTACACCTTC. Protein product: CASSPLGDNYGYTF.

Regarding this clonotype: Sequence at one end of the junction differs from germline and may be a read error. The V and J genes are TRBV20-1 and TRBJ2-1; D is possibly TRBD1 or TRBD2 (5 bases each). The CDR3 contains 16 residues. Looked up from germline, CDR1 is DFQATT and CDR2 is SNEGSKA (reference sequence). The CDR3 DNA follows: TGCAGTACTAGAGATAATTGGGGCAGCTCCTACAATGAGCAGTTCTTC. Its translation: CSTRDNWGSSYNEQFF.

The J gene is TRBJ2-4, the V gene TRBV5-6; a weak D match, TRBD2 (5 bases). The germline V gene encodes CDR1 SGHDT and CDR2 YYEEEE. This CDR3 spans 18 amino acids. V was pared by 3 bases and J by 1 base, with 20 bases between. The CDR3 DNA reads as TGTGCCAGCAGCTCCGACGCGTTCGGGATCGGGGCCAAAAACATTCAGTACTTC. Translated: CASSSDAFGIGAKNIQYF.

This clonotype was seen at least ten times. The chain has TRBV4-2 and TRBJ1-2, with TRBD1 as a possible D gene (6 bases). With 6 bases removed from V and 0 bases from J, the gap between germline ends came to 17 bases. The CDR3 is 16 residues long. Germline V CDR1 and CDR2: LGHNA, YNFKEQ. For the CDR3, the DNA is TGTGCCAGCAGTCATCAAATGACAGGCCCTAACTATGGCTACACCTTC. It encodes CASSHQMTGPNYGYTF.

This clonotype was recorded many times. This chain connects TRBV6-6 to TRBJ1-2, with D hard to call. This CDR3 is 14 amino acids long. Germline CDR1 is MNHNY and CDR2 is SVGAGI (reference sequence). The CDR3 loop reads CVNGRYLRNYGYTF. The CDR3 DNA follows: TGTGTGAACGGCCGGTATCTGCGGAACTATGGCTACACCTTC.

As for this clonotype: A much larger clonotype is one base distant, so this may be a read error. The chain uses TRBV10-2 and TRBJ1-6, with 8 nucleotides matching TRBD1. There are 14 residues in the CDR3. Per germline, CDR1 WSHSY and CDR2 SAAADI. The DNA for the CDR3 is TGCGCCAGCAGCGGACAGGGTGTGAATTCACCCCCCCACTTT. Protein: CASSGQGVNSPPHF.

The V call is TRBV5-1, the J call TRBJ1-1, with D unresolved. The CDR3 runs to 14 residues. Germline CDR1 SGHRS, CDR2 YFSETQ. V lost 0 bases and J lost 1, with 7 bases in between. The CDR3 sequence is CASSLAGPNTEAFF. In DNA, the CDR3 is TGCGCCAGCAGCTTGGCTGGGCCGAACACTGAAGCTTTCTTT.

The V gene is TRBV10-3, the J gene TRBJ1-6; 12 bases align to TRBD1. Germline CDR1 reads ENHRY; CDR2 reads SYGVKD. The CDR3 is 14 amino acids. J gave up 11 bases and V 8 bases, and 7 bases lay outside the gene matches. The chain's CDR3 is CAIRGTGGDPPLHF. CDR3 DNA: TGTGCCATCCGAGGGACAGGGGGCGATCCACCCCTCCACTTT.

This clonotype was recorded a few times. The DNA for the CDR3 is TGCGCCAGCAGCCTCTGGACGGGGGCAACTAATGAAAAACTGTTTTTT. Its protein is CASSLWTGATNEKLFF. The genes are TRBV4-1 and TRBJ1-4; tentatively, D is TRBD1 (5 bases). The ends were cut back, 4 bases at V and 0 bases at J, with 12 bases in the middle. The CDR3 covers 16 residues. Looked up from germline, CDR1 is MGHRA and CDR2 is YSYEKL.

The chain carries TRBV20-1 and TRBJ1-1; D is possibly TRBD1 (6 bases). The CDR3 totals 15 residues. V was shortened by 3 bases and J by 11 bases, with 25 bases between the two germline ends. The V gene's germline CDR1 is DFQATT and CDR2 SNEGSKA (reference sequence). DNA for the CDR3: TGCAGTGCTAGCACCCTCCGGGGGGGCCCGAATCTGGCTTTCTTT. Its protein product is CSASTLRGGPNLAFF.

The sample holds many counts of this clonotype. This chain joins TRBV5-1 and TRBJ1-2; D is uncertain. This CDR3 is 15 amino acids long. Germline V CDR1 and CDR2: SGHRS, YFSETQ. Trimming took off 0 bases at V and 3 bases at J, with 12 bases between the two ends. The CDR3 reads CASSLGLGADYGYTF. In DNA form, the CDR3 reads TGCGCCAGCAGCTTGGGGTTGGGCGCGGACTATGGCTACACCTTC.

This clonotype came up once. The rearrangement uses TRBV6-1 and TRBJ1-4, with D perhaps TRBD1 (6 bases). Germline CDR1 reads MNHNS; CDR2 reads SASEGT. This CDR3 region has 15 residues. V dropped 3 bases and J dropped 7 bases, with 15 bases sitting between them. CDR3 nucleotide sequence: TGTGCCAGCAGTGACCACAGGGAGTCCCTTGAAAAACTGTTTTTT. Translated, it gives CASSDHRESLEKLFF.

The CDR3 spells CASSYRETGHNEQFF. CDR3 sequence (DNA): TGCGCCAGCAGCTATAGAGAGACAGGCCACAATGAGCAGTTCTTC. The chain has TRBV5-1 and TRBJ2-1; maybe TRBD1 (6 bases). V lost 3 bases, J lost 5 bases, and 15 bases lay in between. This CDR3 has 15 amino acids. Germline V lookup: CDR1 SGHRS, CDR2 YFSETQ.

This clonotype was counted ten times or more. The chain couples TRBV4-1 to TRBJ1-5; D is possibly TRBD1 (6 bases). CDR3 size: 17 residues. CDR1 MGHRA and CDR2 YSYEKL come from the germline V gene. Trimming took 1 base from V and 0 from J, leaving 13 bases between them. The CDR3: CASSQGIRGSSNQPQHF. CDR3 nucleotide sequence: TGCGCCAGCAGCCAAGGGATCAGGGGAAGTAGCAATCAGCCCCAGCATTTT.

V gene TRBV5-1 combines with J gene TRBJ1-1; D unclear. CDR3 length: 14 residues. Trimming took off 7 bases at V and 0 bases at J, with 13 bases between the two ends. The V gene's germline CDR1 is SGHRS and CDR2 YFSETQ. The CDR3 loop is CASVDGSLNTEAFF. CDR3 bases: TGCGCCAGCGTCGACGGCAGCTTGAACACTGAAGCTTTCTTT. The full variable domain, with the rest looked up from reference TRBV5-1 and TRBJ1-1, is KAGVTQTPRYLIKTRGQQVTLSCSPISGHRSVSWYQQTPGQGLQFLFEYFSETQRNKGNFPGRFSGRQFSNSRSEMNVSTLELGDSALYLCASVDGSLNTEAFFGQGTRLTVV.

There are many counts of this clonotype. The chain employs TRBV12-3 or TRBV12-4 and TRBJ1-2, with 9 bases that match TRBD1. This CDR3 spans 15 amino acids. J lost 4 bases, V lost 5 bases, and 8 bases had no gene match. This CDR3 is CASSPTGGATYGYTF. The CDR3 region has the DNA TGTGCCAGCAGTCCCACAGGGGGCGCGACCTATGGCTACACCTTC.